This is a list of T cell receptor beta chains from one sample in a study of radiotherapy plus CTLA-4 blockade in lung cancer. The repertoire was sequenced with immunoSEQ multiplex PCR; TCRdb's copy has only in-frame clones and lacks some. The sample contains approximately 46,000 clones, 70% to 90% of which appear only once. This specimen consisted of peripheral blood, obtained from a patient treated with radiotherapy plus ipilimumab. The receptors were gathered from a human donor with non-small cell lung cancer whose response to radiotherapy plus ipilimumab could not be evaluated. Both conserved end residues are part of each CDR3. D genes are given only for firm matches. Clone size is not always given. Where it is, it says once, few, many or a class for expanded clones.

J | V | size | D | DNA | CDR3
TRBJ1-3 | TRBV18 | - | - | TGTGCCAGCTCACCACGGCCAGGGTCCGGAAACACCATATATTTT | CASSPRPGSGNTIYF
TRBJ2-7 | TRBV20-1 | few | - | TGCAGTGCTAGTGGCACCGAGCAGTACTTC | CSASGTEQYF
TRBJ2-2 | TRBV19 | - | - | TGTGCCAGTAGTATAGGCGGGACCGGGGAGCTGTTTTTT | CASSIGGTGELFF
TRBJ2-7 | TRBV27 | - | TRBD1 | TGTGCCAGCAGTTTACAGGGGGCCTCCTACGAGCAGTACTTC | CASSLQGASYEQYF
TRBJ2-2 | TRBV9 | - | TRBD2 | TGTGCCAGCAGCGTTTGGGGGGGAACCGGGGAGCTGTTTTTT | CASSVWGGTGELFF
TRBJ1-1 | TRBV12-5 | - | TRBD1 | TGTGCTAGTGGTTGGGGACAGGGTGAAGCTTTCTTT | CASGWGQGEAFF
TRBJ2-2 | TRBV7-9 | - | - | TGTGCCAGCAGCTTTCCTCCGGGACACCGGAGGTGGACCGGGGAGCTGTTTTTT | CASSFPPGHRRWTGELFF
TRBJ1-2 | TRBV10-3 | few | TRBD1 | TGTGCCATCAGTGGGGGACAGCTCTATGGCTACACCTTC | CAISGGQLYGYTF
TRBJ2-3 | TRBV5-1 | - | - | TGCGCCAGCAGCTCAACAGGGACCACAGATACGCAGTATTTT | CASSSTGTTDTQYF
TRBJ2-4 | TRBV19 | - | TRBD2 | TGTGCCAGTAGTATAACAGTTTGGCTAGCGGAATTAGCCAAAAACATTCAGTACTTC | CASSITVWLAELAKNIQYF
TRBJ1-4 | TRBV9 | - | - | TGTGCCAGCAGCGGACAGGAGGCTAATGAAAAACTGTTTTTT | CASSGQEANEKLFF
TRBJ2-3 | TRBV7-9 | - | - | TGTGCCAGCAGCTTAGCGTCGGCGGTGCGCGCAGATACGCAGTATTTT | CASSLASAVRADTQYF
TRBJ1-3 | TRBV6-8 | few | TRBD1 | TGTGCCAGCAGTTTCCGGACAGGGCGGGGACACACCATATATTTT | CASSFRTGRGHTIYF
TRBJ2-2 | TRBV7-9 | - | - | TGTGCCAGCGGGGACTCGAACACCGGGGAGCTGTTTTTT | CASGDSNTGELFF
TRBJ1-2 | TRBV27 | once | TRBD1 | TGTGCCAGCAGCCGACAGGGGGCCTTTGGCTACACCTTC | CASSRQGAFGYTF
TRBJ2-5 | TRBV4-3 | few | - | TGCGCCAGCAGCCAAGAACCGACAGTACGGTACCAAGAGACCCAGTACTTC | CASSQEPTVRYQETQYF
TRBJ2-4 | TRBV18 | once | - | TGTGCCAGCTCACCACCAAATCGACAGTCGATACAAAACATTCAGTACTTC | CASSPPNRQSIQNIQYF
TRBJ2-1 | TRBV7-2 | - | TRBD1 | TGTGCCAGCAGCTTAGGGACAGGGGGCCCAGATGAGCAGTTCTTC | CASSLGTGGPDEQFF
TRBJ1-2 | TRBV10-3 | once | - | TGTGCCATCACCGACTTTTATGGCTACACCTTC | CAITDFYGYTF
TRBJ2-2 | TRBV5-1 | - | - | TGCGCCAGCAGCTCAAACACCGGGGAGCTGTTTTTT | CASSSNTGELFF
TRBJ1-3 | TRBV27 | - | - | TGTGCCAGCTACTCAATCCGCGGAAACACCATATATTTT | CASYSIRGNTIYF
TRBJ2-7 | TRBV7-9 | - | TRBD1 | TGTGCCAGCAGCGACACTACGGGACAGGGGGCCTACGAGCAGTACTTC | CASSDTTGQGAYEQYF
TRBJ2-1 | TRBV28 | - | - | TGTGCCAGCAGTTTTGACGGTCTAGCGAGGAGCTCCTACAATGAGCAGTTCTTC | CASSFDGLARSSYNEQFF
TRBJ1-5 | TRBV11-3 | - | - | TGTGCCAGCAGCTTAGTTTCAGGCCAGGCAAATCAGCCCCAGCATTTT | CASSLVSGQANQPQHF
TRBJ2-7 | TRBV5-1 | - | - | TGCGCCAGCAGCTTGGGGGGCGGTGCCTCCTACGAGCAGTACTTC | CASSLGGGASYEQYF
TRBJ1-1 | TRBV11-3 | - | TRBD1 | TGTGCCAGCAGCACAGGGGGCGGGGGTAACACTGAAGCTTTCTTT | CASSTGGGGNTEAFF
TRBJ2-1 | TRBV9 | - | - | TGTGCCAGCAGCGCCGGCTTAGCGCCGCACCACAATGAGCAGTTCTTC | CASSAGLAPHHNEQFF
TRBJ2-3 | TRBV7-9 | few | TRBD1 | TGTGCCAGCAGCCCCGGGACAGGGACCACAGATACGCAGTATTTT | CASSPGTGTTDTQYF
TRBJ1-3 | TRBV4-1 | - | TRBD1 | TGCGCCAGCAGCCGAGTCGGGACAGACGGCCCGTACTTCGGAAACACCATATATTTT | CASSRVGTDGPYFGNTIYF
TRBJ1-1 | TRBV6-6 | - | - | TGTGCCAGCAGCCTAGAAGTTGCGGGGAACACTGAAGCTTTCTTT | CASSLEVAGNTEAFF